Sequencing of this TCR beta chain was carried out in a study of shared clonotypes between healthy human individuals. Comments on this clone: This CDR3 is also generated by other DNA sequences in the sample.

The sorted-subset replicate PCRs were given approximately 190 ng DNA, which is tens of thousands of T cell genomes. Assay used: immunoSEQ multiplex PCR; TCRdb lists only in-frame clones, some missing. The sample holds hundreds of thousands of clones; about 91% are singletons and the top ten take roughly 24%. Naive CD8 cells lacked CD45RO, underwent positive selection for CCR7 and left out terminally differentiated effector memory CD45RA+ cells. Every one of the donors was a Caucasian adult that lived in Nashville, Tennessee. CDR1 is SGHRS and CDR2 is YFSETQ in the germline V gene. V shed 1 base and J shed 2 bases, with 7 bases lying between them. The CDR3 consists of 13 residues.

Sequenced material: naive CD8+ T cells sorted from blood. This clonotype originated in a man aged 25 to 40 in good health. The rearrangement joins TRBV5-1 to TRBJ2-7; D is undetermined. The CDR3 DNA follows: TGCGCCAGCAGCTTGTACGCCACCTACGAGCAGTACTTC. Its translation is CASSLYATYEQYF.